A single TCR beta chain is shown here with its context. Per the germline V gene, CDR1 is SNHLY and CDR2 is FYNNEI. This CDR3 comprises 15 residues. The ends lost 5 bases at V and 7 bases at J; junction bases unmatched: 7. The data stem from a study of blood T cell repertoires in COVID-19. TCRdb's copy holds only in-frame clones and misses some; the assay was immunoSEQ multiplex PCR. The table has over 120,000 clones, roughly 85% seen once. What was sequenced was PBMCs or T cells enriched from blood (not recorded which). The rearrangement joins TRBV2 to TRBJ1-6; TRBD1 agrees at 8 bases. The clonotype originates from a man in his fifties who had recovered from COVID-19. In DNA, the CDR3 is TGTGCCAGCAGTTCTCGACAGGGGACGAATTCACCCCTCCACTTT. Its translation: CASSSRQGTNSPLHF.